The TCR beta chain described here comes from a study of PD-L1 blockade in urothelial cancer (dated by TCRdb to the late 2010s). At the level of the whole study: About 90% of the 29 patients were identified as males with urothelial cancer of bladder origin, and a prior smoking history was reported by 18 of 29 patients. An ECOG performance status of 0 or 1 was recorded for the patients, and 0 to 3 prior chemotherapy regimens had been received by the patients. Blood samples were analyzed at 3 weeks after treatment start (second dose) and at 6 weeks after treatment start. A median of roughly 140,000 T cells and some 84,000 unique TCRs was obtained from blood samples, and a median clonality of approximately 0.086 was observed. Somatic, immune and clinical correlates of response to PD-L1 blockade with atezolizumab in urothelial cancer were the focus of an exploratory multi-omic analysis. Pretreatment tumor samples, along with matched peripheral blood serially collected before and after atezolizumab treatment, were subjected to TCR sequencing. Durable clinical benefit was defined as progression-free survival longer than 6 months, and TCR features were also tested against progression-free and overall survival. In the same patients who had TCR sequencing, pretreatment tumors also underwent whole exome sequencing and RNA sequencing. Several patients reached durable clinical benefit, while some 21 patients did not. Pretreatment blood TCR-seq was available for 30 or so patients, at least one posttreatment blood collection was obtained for about 24 patients, and tumor TCR-seq was available for about 24 patients.

The research as a whole found: Because the sample size was small (n of about 30) and many exploratory analyses were performed, the results are intended to be hypothesis-generating. Improved progression-free and overall survival was found to be associated with pretreatment peripheral blood TCR clonality below the median. Patients with durable benefit showed greater expansion of tumor-associated TCR clones in peripheral blood 3 weeks after starting treatment (n of about 22, p = 0.022).

As regards this clone: The antigen it recognizes is unknown. No much larger clone is present one base from it, and per-base qualities are unavailable.

The time point label here, explained by the study, means: pretreatment peripheral blood. The Qiagen DNeasy Blood extraction kit was used to purify genomic DNA from total PBMCs and from tumor samples. PBMCs were collected pretreatment and during treatment and were isolated and stored as previously described. The germline V gene provides CDR1 MNHNS and CDR2 SASEGT. V sheds 6 bases and J sheds 0 bases, leaving 8 bases between their ends. The CDR3 runs 14 residues from the cysteine to the phenylalanine. Of all the DNA, just the CDR3 is kept, 42 bases in frame from base 1. Synthetic TCR analog templates were spiked into each PCR to estimate absolute template abundance from read counts. The immunoSEQ assay used bias-controlled V and J gene primers to amplify TCRbeta CDR3 regions from genomic DNA. Sequencing of rearranged TCRbeta segments was done at approximately 20X coverage. Per the source publication's procedure: Clustering was used to correct sequencing errors, and CDR3s were annotated against IMGT to assign V, D and J genes. Only productive TCRbeta rearrangements were used in downstream analyses, excluding out-of-frame or stop-codon sequences. Clonality was computed as one minus Shannon entropy normalized by the log of the number of unique productive sequences. Clones differing between time points or between blood and tumor were identified using Fisher's exact test with Benjamini-Hochberg correction, with an adjusted p below 0.01 applied as the threshold. TCRdb stores this immuneACCESS table with in-frame sequences only. Part of the clones is absent; in the studies checked, under half of the shortfall reflects unresolved V genes, and no reason is known for the rest. V and J calls and clone size are as listed in that table; D and trimming were resolved from the DNA. Present in this sample are nearly 45,000 clones, roughly 88% of which were seen just once. Around 25% of the sample belongs to the ten largest clones.

In this chain, TRBV6-1 is recombined with TRBJ1-4; 6 matching bases give a weak D call of TRBD1. The input for sequencing was PBMCs, taken around atezolizumab (anti-PD-L1) treatment. This sequence was found in a donor at least 40 years old with urothelial cancer. The nucleotide sequence reads as follows: TGTGCCAGCAGCCGGACAGCAACTAATGAAAAACTGTTTTTT. Its translation reads: CASSRTATNEKLFF.